This record covers a single T cell receptor (beta chain). The record originates from a study of blood T cell repertoires in COVID-19. As processed by the authors: The authors estimated nucleated cell counts from reference gene primer amplification. The assay was immunoSEQ multiplex PCR, and TCRdb's table has in-frame clones only and misses some. That table supplies the V and J calls and clone size; D and trimming were determined from the DNA. The sample shows approximately 280,000 clones, 75% to 90% of them seen only once. The CDR3 sequence is 19 residues long. V was clipped by 0 bases and J by 7 bases; unmatched bases: 16. CDR1 and CDR2 from the germline V gene are LGHNA and YSLEER.

This sequence originates from a woman aged 55-69 years with acute or convalescent COVID-19. The rearrangement joins TRBV4-3 to TRBJ2-2; TRBD2 matches 8 bases. Sequencing was carried out using peripheral blood. CDR3 residues: CASSQDRRQLVGRGGELFF. The CDR3 DNA follows: TGCGCCAGCAGCCAAGATCGTCGACAGCTCGTCGGGAGGGGCGGGGAGCTGTTTTTT.